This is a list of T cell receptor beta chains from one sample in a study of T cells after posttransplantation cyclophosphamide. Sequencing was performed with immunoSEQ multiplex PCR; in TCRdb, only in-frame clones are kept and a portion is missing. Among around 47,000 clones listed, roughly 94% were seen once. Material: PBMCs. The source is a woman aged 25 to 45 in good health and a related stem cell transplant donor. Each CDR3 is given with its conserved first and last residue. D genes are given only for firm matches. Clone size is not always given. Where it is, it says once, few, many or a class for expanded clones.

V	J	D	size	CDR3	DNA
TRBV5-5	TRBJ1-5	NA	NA	CASSPLPEGQPQHF	TGTGCCAGCAGCCCTCTTCCAGAGGGTCAGCCCCAGCATTTT
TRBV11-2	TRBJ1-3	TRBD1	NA	CASSPYGTANTIYF	TGTGCCAGCAGCCCCTACGGGACAGCTAACACCATATATTTT
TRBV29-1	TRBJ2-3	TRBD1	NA	CSVEGEGARVGTDTQYF	TGCAGCGTTGAAGGTGAGGGGGCGCGGGTAGGCACAGATACGCAGTATTTT
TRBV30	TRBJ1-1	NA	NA	CAWSVHRETEAFF	TGTGCCTGGAGTGTCCACAGGGAGACTGAAGCTTTCTTT
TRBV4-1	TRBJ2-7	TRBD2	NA	CASSQGASGTSGGVSYEQYF	TGCGCCAGCAGCCAAGGGGCCTCAGGGACTAGCGGGGGTGTTTCCTACGAGCAGTACTTC
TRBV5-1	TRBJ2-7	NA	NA	CASSPPRTVNEQYF	TGCGCCAGCAGCCCCCCTCGGACAGTCAACGAGCAGTACTTC
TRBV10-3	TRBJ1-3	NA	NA	CAISEVAYSGNTIYF	TGTGCCATCAGTGAGGTCGCCTACTCTGGAAACACCATATATTTT
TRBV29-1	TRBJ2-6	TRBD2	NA	CSVGGRGAGANVLTF	TGCAGCGTTGGTGGGCGGGGGGCTGGGGCCAACGTCCTGACTTTC
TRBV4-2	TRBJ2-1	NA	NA	CASSQAWGSTYNEQFF	TGTGCCAGCAGCCAAGCCTGGGGCTCCACCTACAATGAGCAGTTCTTC
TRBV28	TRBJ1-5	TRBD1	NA	CASSLWGTGNQPQHF	TGTGCCAGCAGTTTATGGGGGACAGGGAATCAGCCCCAGCATTTT
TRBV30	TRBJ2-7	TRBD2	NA	CAWSYGGGRGQYF	TGTGCCTGGAGTTACGGGGGGGGCAGGGGGCAGTACTTC
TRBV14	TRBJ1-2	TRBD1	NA	CASSRDSLTYGYTF	TGTGCCAGCAGCCGGGACAGTTTGACCTATGGCTACACCTTC
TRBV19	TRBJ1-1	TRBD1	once	CASSTRGAGTEAFF	TGTGCCAGTAGTACCAGGGGGGCAGGGACTGAAGCTTTCTTT
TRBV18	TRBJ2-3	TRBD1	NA	CASSPLGQATDTQYF	TGTGCCAGCTCACCACTCGGACAGGCAACAGATACGCAGTATTTT
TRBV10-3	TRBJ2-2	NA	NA	CAISRNTGELFF	TGTGCCATCAGTCGGAACACCGGGGAGCTGTTTTTT
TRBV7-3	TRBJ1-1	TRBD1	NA	CASSLGTGTEAFF	TGTGCCAGCAGCCTGGGGACAGGCACTGAAGCTTTCTTT
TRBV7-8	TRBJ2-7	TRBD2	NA	CASSVTSGSYEQYF	TGTGCCAGCAGCGTGACTAGCGGTTCCTACGAGCAGTACTTC
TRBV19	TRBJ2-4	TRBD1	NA	CASSGQGGDIQYF	TGTGCCAGTAGTGGACAGGGTGGGGACATTCAGTACTTC
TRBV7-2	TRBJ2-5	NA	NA	CASSSFGGAGMETQYF	TGTGCCAGCAGCTCGTTCGGGGGTGCGGGGATGGAGACCCAGTACTTC
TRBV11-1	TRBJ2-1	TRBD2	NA	CASNLGLAGVNEQFF	TGTGCCAGCAACCTGGGACTAGCGGGAGTCAATGAGCAGTTCTTC
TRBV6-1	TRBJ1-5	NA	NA	CASSMRESQPQHF	TGTGCCAGCAGTATGAGGGAGTCTCAGCCCCAGCATTTT
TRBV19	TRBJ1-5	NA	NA	CASSLLDQPQHF	TGTGCCAGTAGCCTCCTAGATCAGCCCCAGCATTTT
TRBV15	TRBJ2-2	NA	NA	CATSTQTVSGELFF	TGTGCCACCAGCACCCAGACAGTGTCCGGGGAGCTGTTTTTT
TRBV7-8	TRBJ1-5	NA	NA	CASSPGWHQPQHF	TGTGCCAGCAGCCCCGGGTGGCATCAGCCCCAGCATTTT
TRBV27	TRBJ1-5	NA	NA	CASRVAGTTNQPQHF	TGTGCCAGCAGGGTTGCCGGGACAACTAATCAGCCCCAGCATTTT
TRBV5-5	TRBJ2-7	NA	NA	CASSLDRHSYEQYF	TGTGCCAGCAGCTTGGACAGACACTCCTACGAGCAGTACTTC
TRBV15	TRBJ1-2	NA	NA	CATSRDLSAGGYTF	TGTGCCACCAGCAGAGATTTATCGGCGGGCGGCTACACCTTC
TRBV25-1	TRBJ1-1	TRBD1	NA	CASIGDRNTEAFF	TGTGCCAGCATTGGGGACAGGAACACTGAAGCTTTCTTT
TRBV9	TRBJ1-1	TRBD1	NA	CASSAPIARGSSEAFF	TGTGCCAGCAGCGCCCCGATTGCCAGGGGGAGTTCTGAAGCTTTCTTT
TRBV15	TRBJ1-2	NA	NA	CATSDFGDRPNYGYTF	TGTGCCACCAGCGACTTCGGCGACAGGCCCAACTATGGCTACACCTTC
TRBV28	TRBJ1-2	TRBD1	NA	CASRFPQGHGYTF	TGTGCCAGCAGATTTCCACAGGGGCACGGCTACACCTTC
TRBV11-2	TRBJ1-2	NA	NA	CASSLSRTNYGYTF	TGTGCCAGCAGCCTTAGTCGCACTAACTATGGCTACACCTTC
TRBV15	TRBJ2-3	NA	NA	CATSRDRASSTDTQYF	TGTGCCACCAGCAGAGATCGAGCTTCTAGCACAGATACGCAGTATTTT
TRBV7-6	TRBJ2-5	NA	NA	CASSIKETQYF	TGTGCCAGCAGCATTAAAGAGACCCAGTACTTC
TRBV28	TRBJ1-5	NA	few	CASSLKTGVGNQPQHF	TGTGCCAGCAGTTTAAAAACCGGAGTCGGCAATCAGCCCCAGCATTTT
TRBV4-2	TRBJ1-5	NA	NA	CASSPRGGAQPQHF	TGTGCCAGCAGCCCCCGGGGAGGGGCTCAGCCCCAGCATTTT
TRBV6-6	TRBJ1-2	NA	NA	CASRNRVPTFNYGYTF	TGTGCCAGCAGGAACAGGGTTCCCACCTTTAACTATGGCTACACCTTC
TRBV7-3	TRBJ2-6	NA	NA	CASSTDRKSSGANVLTF	TGTGCCAGCAGTACCGACAGAAAGAGCTCTGGGGCCAACGTCCTGACTTTC
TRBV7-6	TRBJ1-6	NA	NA	CASSFWAGRDNSPLHF	TGTGCCAGCAGCTTTTGGGCGGGCCGAGATAATTCACCCCTCCACTTT
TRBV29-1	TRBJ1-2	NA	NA	CSVDSIDGYTF	TGCAGCGTTGATTCTATCGATGGCTACACCTTC
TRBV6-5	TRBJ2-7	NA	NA	CASRDIGEQYF	TGTGCCAGCAGGGACATAGGAGAGCAGTACTTC
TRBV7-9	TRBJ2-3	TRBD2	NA	CASSPGGGRADTQYF	TGTGCCAGCAGCCCGGGCGGGGGTAGGGCAGATACGCAGTATTTT
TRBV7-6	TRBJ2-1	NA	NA	CASSLQAAGNSMYEQFF	TGTGCCAGCAGCTTACAGGCGGCGGGTAATAGCATGTATGAGCAGTTCTTC
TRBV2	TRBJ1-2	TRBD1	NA	CASRRQGVNYGYTF	TGTGCCAGCAGGCGACAGGGGGTGAACTATGGCTACACCTTC
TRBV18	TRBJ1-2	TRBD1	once	CASSPPGTGNGYTF	TGTGCCAGCTCACCGCCAGGGACAGGGAATGGCTACACCTTC
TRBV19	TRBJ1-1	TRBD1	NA	CASSMAQGTEAFF	TGTGCCAGTAGTATGGCACAGGGGACTGAAGCTTTCTTT
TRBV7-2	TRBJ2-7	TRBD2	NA	CASSGGSGVYEQYF	TGTGCCAGCAGCGGAGGTAGCGGGGTCTACGAGCAGTACTTC